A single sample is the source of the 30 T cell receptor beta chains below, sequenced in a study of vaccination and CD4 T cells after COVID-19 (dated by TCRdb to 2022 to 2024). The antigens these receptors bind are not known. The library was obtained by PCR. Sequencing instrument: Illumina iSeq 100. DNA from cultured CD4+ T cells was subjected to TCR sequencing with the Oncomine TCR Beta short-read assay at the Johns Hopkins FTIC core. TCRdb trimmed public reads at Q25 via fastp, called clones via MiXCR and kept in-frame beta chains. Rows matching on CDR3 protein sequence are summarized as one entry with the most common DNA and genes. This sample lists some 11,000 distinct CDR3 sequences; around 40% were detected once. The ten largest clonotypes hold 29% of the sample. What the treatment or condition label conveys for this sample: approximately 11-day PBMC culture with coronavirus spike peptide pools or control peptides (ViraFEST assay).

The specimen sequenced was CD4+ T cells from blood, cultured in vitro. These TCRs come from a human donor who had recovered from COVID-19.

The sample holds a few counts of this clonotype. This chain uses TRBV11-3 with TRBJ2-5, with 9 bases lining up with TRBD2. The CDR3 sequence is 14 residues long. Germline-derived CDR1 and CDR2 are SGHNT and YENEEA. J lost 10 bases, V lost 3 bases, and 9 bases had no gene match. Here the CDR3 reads CASSFTAGGTDQYF. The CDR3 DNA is TGTGCCAGCAGCTTCACAGCGGGGGGTACGGACCAGTACTTC.

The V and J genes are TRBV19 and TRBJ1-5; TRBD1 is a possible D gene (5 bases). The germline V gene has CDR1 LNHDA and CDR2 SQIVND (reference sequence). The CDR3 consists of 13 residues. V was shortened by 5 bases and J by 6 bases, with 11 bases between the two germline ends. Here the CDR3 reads CASSVRGSQPQHF. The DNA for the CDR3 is TGTGCCAGTAGTGTTAGGGGCAGTCAGCCCCAGCATTTT.

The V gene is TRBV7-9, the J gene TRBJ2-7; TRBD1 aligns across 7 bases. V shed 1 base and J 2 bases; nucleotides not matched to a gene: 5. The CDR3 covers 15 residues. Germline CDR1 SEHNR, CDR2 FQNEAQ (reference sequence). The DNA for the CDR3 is TGTGCCAGCAGCTTAGGACAGGGTTTCACCTACGAGCAGTACTTC. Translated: CASSLGQGFTYEQYF.

The CDR3 here is CASSQMNTEAFF. The CDR3 region has the DNA TGTGCCAGCAGCCAGATGAACACTGAAGCTTTCTTT. The V and J genes are TRBV14 and TRBJ1-1, with D hard to call. This CDR3 is 12 amino acids long. The V end lost 3 bases, the J end lost 0 bases, and 2 bases lay between the germline ends. Germline loops: CDR1 SGHDN, CDR2 FVKESK.

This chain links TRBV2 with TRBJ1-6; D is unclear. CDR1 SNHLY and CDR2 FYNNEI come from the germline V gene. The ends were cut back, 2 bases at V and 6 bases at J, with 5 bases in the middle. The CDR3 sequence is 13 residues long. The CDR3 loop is CASSESLNSPLHF. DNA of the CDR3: TGTGCCAGCAGTGAATCCCTTAATTCACCCCTCCACTTT.

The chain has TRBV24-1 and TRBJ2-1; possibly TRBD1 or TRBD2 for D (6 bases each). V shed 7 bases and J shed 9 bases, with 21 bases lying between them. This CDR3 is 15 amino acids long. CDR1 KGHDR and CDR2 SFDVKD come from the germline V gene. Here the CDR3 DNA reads TGTGCCACCAGCCTAGGGGGGCTTCCTAGGCGTGAGCAGTTCTTC. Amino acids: CATSLGGLPRREQFF.

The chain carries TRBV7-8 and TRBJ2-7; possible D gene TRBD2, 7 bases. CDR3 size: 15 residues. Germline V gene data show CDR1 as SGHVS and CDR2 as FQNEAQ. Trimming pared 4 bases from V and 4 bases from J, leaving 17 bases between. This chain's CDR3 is CASSSQAGAAYEQYF. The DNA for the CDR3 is TGTGCCAGCAGCTCCCAGGCGGGGGCCGCTTACGAGCAGTACTTC. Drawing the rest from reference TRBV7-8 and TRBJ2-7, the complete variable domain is GAGVSQSPRYKVAKRGQDVALRCDPISGHVSLFWYQQALGQGPEFLTYFQNEAQLDKSGLPSDRFFAERPEGSVSTLKIQRTQQEDSAVYLCASSSQAGAAYEQYFGPGTRLTVT.

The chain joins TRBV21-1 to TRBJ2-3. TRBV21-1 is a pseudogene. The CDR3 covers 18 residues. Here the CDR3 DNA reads TGTGCCAGCAGCATAAGATGGCGTGCAGTCTTCCAGGCAGATACGCAGTATTTT. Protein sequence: CASSIRWRAVFQADTQYF.

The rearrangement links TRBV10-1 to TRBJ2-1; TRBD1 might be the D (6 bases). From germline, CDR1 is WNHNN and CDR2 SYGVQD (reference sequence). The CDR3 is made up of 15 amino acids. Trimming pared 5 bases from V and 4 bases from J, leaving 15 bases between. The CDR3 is CASSSLYRDYNEQFF. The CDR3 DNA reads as TGCGCCAGCAGTTCCCTGTACAGGGATTACAATGAGCAGTTCTTC.

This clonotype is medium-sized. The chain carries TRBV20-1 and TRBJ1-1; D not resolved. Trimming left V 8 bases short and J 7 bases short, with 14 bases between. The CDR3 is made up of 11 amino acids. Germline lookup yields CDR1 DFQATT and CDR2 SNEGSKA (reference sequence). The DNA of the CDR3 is TGCAGTACACGGAACGCCATTGAAGCTTTCTTT. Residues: CSTRNAIEAFF.

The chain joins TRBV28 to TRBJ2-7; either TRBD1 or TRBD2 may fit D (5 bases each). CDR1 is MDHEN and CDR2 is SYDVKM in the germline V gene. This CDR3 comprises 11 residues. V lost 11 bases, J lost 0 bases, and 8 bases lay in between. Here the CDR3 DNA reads TGTGCCTCAGGGACCTCCTACGAGCAGTACTTC. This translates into CASGTSYEQYF.

DNA for the CDR3: TGCAGTGCTGACCTCGGGACAGGGGGGTATAATTCACCCCTCCACTTT. Translating it yields CSADLGTGGYNSPLHF. The J gene is TRBJ1-6, the V gene TRBV20-1; TRBD1 agrees at 11 bases. The CDR3 consists of 16 residues. The V gene's germline CDR1 is DFQATT and CDR2 SNEGSKA (reference sequence). V trimming: 5 bases; J trimming: 4 bases; junction bases outside the gene matches: 7.

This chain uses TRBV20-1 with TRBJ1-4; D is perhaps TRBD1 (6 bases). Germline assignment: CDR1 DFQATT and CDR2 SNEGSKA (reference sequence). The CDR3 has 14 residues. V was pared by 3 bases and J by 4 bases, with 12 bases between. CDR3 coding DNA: TGCAGTGCTAGGTGGGGGGCCCATAATGAAAAACTGTTTTTT. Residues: CSARWGAHNEKLFF.

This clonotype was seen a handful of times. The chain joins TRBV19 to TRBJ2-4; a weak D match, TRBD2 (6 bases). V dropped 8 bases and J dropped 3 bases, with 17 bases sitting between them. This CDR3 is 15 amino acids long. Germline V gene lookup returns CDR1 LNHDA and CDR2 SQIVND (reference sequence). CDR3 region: CASRRGAGGKNIQYF. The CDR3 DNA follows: TGTGCCAGTCGAAGGGGTGCCGGGGGCAAAAACATTCAGTACTTC.

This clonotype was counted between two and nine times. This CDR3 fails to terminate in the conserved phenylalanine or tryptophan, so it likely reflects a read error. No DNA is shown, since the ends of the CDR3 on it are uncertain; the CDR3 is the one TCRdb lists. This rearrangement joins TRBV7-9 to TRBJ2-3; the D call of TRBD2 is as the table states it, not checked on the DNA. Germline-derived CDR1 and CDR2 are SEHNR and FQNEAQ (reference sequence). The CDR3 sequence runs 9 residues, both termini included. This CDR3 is CASSPGPGK.

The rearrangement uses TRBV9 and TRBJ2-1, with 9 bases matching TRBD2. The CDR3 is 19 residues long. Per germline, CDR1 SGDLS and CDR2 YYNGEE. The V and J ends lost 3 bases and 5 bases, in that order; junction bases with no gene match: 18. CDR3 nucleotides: TGTGCCAGCAGCGATCCTTCGCGGGGGGGCTCTCCACTCCACAATGAGCAGTTCTTC. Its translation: CASSDPSRGGSPLHNEQFF.

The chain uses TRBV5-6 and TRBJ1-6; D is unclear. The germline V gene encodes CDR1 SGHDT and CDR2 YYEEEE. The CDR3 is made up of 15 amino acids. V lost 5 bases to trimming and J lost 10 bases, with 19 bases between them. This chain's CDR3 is CASREGPTRGSPLHF. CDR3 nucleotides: TGTGCCAGCAGGGAGGGTCCCACCCGGGGATCACCCCTCCACTTT.

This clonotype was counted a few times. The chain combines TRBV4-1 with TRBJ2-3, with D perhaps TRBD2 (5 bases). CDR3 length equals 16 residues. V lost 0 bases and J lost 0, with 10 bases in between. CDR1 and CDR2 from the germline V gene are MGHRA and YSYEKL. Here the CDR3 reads CASSQDPGLSTDTQYF. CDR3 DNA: TGCGCCAGCAGCCAAGATCCAGGACTGAGCACAGATACGCAGTATTTT.

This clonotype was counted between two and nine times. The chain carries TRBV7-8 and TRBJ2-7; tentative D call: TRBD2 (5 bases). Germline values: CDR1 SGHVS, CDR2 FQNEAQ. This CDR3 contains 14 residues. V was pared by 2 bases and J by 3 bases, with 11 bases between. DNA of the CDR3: TGTGCCAGCAGCTTACCGGACGGGAACTACGAGCAGTACTTC. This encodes CASSLPDGNYEQYF.

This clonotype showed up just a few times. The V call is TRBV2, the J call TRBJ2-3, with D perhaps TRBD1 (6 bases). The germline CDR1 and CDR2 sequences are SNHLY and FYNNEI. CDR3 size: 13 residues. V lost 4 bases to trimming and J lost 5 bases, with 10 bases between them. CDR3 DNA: TGTGCCAGCAGTGGAACAGGGCTAGATACGCAGTATTTT. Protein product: CASSGTGLDTQYF.

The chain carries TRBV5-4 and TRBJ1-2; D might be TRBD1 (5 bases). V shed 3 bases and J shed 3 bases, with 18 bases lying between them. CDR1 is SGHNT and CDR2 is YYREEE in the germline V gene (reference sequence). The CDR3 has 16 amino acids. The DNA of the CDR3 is TGTGCCAGCAGCTACGGGGTGGGACTGATCTACTATGGCTACACCTTC. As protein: CASSYGVGLIYYGYTF.

CDR3 nucleotides: TGTGCCAGTAGTGTTCCGGGACTAGGAGGGCACGAGCAGTACTTC. Translated, it gives CASSVPGLGGHEQYF. V is TRBV19 and J is TRBJ2-7; 8 nucleotides agree with TRBD2. The CDR3 consists of 15 residues. Trimming took 5 bases from V and 5 from J; bases not matched to a gene: 11. Germline CDR1 is LNHDA and CDR2 is SQIVND (reference sequence).

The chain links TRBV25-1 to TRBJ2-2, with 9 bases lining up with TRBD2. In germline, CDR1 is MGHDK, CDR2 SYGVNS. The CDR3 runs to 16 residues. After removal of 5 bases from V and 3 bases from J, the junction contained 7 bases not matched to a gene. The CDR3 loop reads CASSTAAGGDTGELFF. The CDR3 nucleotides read TGTGCCAGCAGTACTGCGGCGGGGGGGGACACCGGGGAGCTGTTTTTT.

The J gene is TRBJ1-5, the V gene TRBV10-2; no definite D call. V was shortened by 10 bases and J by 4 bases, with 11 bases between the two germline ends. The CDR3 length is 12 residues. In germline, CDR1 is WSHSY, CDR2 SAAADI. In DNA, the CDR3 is TGCGCCACCCGGGGTGGGAATCAGCCCCAGCATTTT. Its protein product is CATRGGNQPQHF.

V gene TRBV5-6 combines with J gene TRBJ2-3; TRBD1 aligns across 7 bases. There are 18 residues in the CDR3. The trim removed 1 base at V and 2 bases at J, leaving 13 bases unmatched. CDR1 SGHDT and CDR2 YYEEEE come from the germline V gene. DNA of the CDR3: TGTGCCAGCAGCTTGCGCCCTGACAGGGTTTCGAACACAGATACGCAGTATTTT. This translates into CASSLRPDRVSNTDTQYF.

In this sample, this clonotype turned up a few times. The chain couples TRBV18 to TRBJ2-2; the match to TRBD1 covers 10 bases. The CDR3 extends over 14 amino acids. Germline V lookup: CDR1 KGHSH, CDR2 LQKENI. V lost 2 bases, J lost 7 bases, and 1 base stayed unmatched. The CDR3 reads CASSPRTGGGELFF. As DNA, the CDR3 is TGTGCCAGCTCACCAAGGACAGGGGGCGGGGAGCTGTTTTTT.

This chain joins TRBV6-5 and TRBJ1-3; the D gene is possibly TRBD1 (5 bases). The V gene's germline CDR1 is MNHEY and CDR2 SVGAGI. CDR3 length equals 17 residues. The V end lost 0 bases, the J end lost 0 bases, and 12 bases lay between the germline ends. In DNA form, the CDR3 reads TGTGCCAGCAGTTACTCCCCCACAGGAAGCTCTGGAAACACCATATATTTT. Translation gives CASSYSPTGSSGNTIYF.

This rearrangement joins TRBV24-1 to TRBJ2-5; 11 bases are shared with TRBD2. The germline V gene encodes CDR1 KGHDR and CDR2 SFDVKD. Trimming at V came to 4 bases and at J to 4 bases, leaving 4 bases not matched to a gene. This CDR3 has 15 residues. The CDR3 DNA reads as TGTGCCACCAGTGAGATTAGCGGGAGGGCAGAGACCCAGTACTTC. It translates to CATSEISGRAETQYF.

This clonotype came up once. The CDR3 is CASSLTEGQPQHF. CDR3 nucleotides: TGCGCCAGCAGCTTGACAGAGGGTCAGCCCCAGCATTTT. The V call is TRBV5-1, the J call TRBJ1-5; no firm D call. Germline CDR1 reads SGHRS; CDR2 reads YFSETQ. This CDR3 is 13 amino acids long. The V and J ends lost 1 base and 6 bases respectively, with 8 bases between them.

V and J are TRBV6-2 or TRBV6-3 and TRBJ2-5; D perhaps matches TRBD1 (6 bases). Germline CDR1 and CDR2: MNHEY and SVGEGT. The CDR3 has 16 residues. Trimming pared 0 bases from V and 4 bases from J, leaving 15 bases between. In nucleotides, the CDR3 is TGTGCCAGCAGTTACTCGACAGGTGGGGCAGCAGAGACCCAGTACTTC. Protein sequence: CASSYSTGGAAETQYF.